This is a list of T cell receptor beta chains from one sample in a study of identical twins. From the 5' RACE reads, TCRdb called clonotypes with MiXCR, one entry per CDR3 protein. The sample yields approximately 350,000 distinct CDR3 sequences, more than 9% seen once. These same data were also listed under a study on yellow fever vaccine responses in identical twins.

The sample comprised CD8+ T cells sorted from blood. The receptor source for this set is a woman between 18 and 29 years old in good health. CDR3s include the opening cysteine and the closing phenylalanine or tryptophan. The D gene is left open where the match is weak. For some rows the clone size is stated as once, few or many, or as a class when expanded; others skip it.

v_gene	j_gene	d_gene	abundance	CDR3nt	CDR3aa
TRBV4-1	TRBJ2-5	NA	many	TGCGCCAGCAGCCAAGTGACGGGCCCCCAAGAGACCCAGTACTTC	CASSQVTGPQETQYF
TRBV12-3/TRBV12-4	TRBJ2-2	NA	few	TGTGCCAGCATTTCCGATTGGGACCGGGACCGCAGCATCACCGGGGAGCTGTTTTTT	CASISDWDRDRSITGELFF
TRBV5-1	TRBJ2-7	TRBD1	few	TGCGCCAGCAGCTTGGTGGGACAGGACTACGAGCAGTACTTC	CASSLVGQDYEQYF
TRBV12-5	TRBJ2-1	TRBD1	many	TGTGCTAGTGGTCCCGGGACAGCAAACAATGAGCAGTTCTTC	CASGPGTANNEQFF
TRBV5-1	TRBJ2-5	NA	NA	TGCGCCAGCAGCTCCTCTCTGGTCGGGCAAGAGACCCAGTACTTC	CASSSSLVGQETQYF
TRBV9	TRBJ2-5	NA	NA	TGTGCCAGCAGCCCCGGGGGAGGTTTAGCAGTCGAGACCCAGTACTTC	CASSPGGGLAVETQYF
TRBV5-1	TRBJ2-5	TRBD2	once	TGCGCCAGCAGCTTGCTCGGACTAGTAGGAGAGACCCAGTACTTC	CASSLLGLVGETQYF
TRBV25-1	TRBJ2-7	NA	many	TGTGCCAGCCGACTGACCGATAGCTCCTACGAGCAGTACTTC	CASRLTDSSYEQYF
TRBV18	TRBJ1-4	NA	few	TGTGCCAGCTCAATCGACCTTGACAGGCCTTTTACTGCGAATGAAAAACTGTTTTTT	CASSIDLDRPFTANEKLFF
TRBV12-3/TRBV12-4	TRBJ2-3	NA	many	TGTGCCAGCAGTTCGGGGGTGGAGCAGTATTTT	CASSSGVEQYF
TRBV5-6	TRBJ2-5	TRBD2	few	TGTGCCAGCAGCTTAACTAGCGGGGGGGCCACAGAGACCCAGTACTTC	CASSLTSGGATETQYF
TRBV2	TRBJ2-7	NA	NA	TGTGCCAGCAGTGATGACGAGCAGTACTTC	CASSDDEQYF
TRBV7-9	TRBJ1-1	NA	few	TGTGCCAGCAATCTTGGTAGCACTGAAGCTTTCTTT	CASNLGSTEAFF
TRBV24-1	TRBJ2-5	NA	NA	TGTGCCACCAGTGATACCGGAGAATTGGAGACCCAGTACTTC	CATSDTGELETQYF
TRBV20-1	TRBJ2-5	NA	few	TGCAGTGCTAGAGATGTTGATAAGACCCAGTACTTC	CSARDVDKTQYF
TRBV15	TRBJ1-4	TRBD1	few	TGTGCCACCAGCAGGAAACAGGGGGCGATAAATGAAAAACTGTTTTTT	CATSRKQGAINEKLFF
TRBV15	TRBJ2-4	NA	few	TGTGCCACCAGCAGAGAAAGAGGTCTAGCCAAAAACATTCAGTACTTC	CATSRERGLAKNIQYF
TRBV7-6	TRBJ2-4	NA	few	TGTGCCAGCAGCGAGGGGGGGGGCGGGAACATTCAGTACTTC	CASSEGGGGNIQYF
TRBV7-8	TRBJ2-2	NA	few	TGTGCCAGCGGGAGAGGGGCCGGGGAGCTGTTTTTT	CASGRGAGELFF
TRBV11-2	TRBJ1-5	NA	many	TGTGCCAGCAGCTTAGGAACTGGTTTTGGCAATCAGCCCCAGCATTTT	CASSLGTGFGNQPQHF
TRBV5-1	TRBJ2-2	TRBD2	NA	TGCGCCAGCAGCTTGAATAAAGCGGGGGCCACGAGGACCGGGGAGCTGTTTTTT	CASSLNKAGATRTGELFF
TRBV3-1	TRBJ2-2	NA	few	TGTGCCAGCAGCCAAGAAGCCCCTAACGCGAACACCGGGGAGCTGTTTTTT	CASSQEAPNANTGELFF
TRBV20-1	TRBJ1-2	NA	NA	TGCAGTGCTACCGGCAGGGCCACTAACTATGGCTACACCTTC	CSATGRATNYGYTF
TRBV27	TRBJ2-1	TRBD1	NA	TGTGCCAGCAGTAACGTTAAGACAGGGGGCTCCTACAATGAGCAGTTCTTC	CASSNVKTGGSYNEQFF
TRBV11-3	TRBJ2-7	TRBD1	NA	TGTGCCAGCAGCCCCTCTGGGACAGGGCGGAACGAGCAGTACTTC	CASSPSGTGRNEQYF
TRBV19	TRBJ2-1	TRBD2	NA	TGTGCCAGTAGTATACTAGCGGGAGGAAACAATGAGCAGTTCTTC	CASSILAGGNNEQFF
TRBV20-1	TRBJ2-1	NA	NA	TGCAGTGCTACGCCAACAAGCTCCTACAATGAGCAGTTCTTC	CSATPTSSYNEQFF
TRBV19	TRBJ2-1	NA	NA	TGTGCCAGTAGTGGGCAGGTAGAGCAGTTCTTC	CASSGQVEQFF
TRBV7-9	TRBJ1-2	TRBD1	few	TGTGCCAGCAGCTTCCCCGGGGACAGCGCCTATGGCTACACCTTC	CASSFPGDSAYGYTF
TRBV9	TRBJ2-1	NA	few	TGTGCCAGCAGCGTAGCGGGTAGTAACAATGAGCAGTTCTTC	CASSVAGSNNEQFF
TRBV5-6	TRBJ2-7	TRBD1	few	TGTGCCAGCAGCCCTGGACAGGGGAACTACGAGCAGTACTTC	CASSPGQGNYEQYF